Listed below are T cell receptor beta chains from one sample, sequenced in a study of post-analysis software for immune sequencing data. TCRdb re-called the PCR reads with MiXCR, one entry per CDR3 protein. This sample carries about 170,000 distinct CDR3 sequences, around 30% of them seen once, and the ten largest clones take about 1.4%. The sequencing sample was made of blood. The receptors were gathered from a girl aged 5-17 years with multiple sclerosis. Both conserved end residues are part of each CDR3. Each record gives: J gene, V gene, clone size, CDR3 protein. Only part of the rows carry a size: once, few, many, or a class if the clone is expanded.

>TRBJ1-6|TRBV5-1|few
CASSTALRQGNAPLHF
>.|TRBV4-1|.
CASSQDRTLYEQYF
>TRBJ2-1|TRBV27|few
CASSSPSGAGNEQFF
>TRBJ2-3|TRBV5-1|.
CASSSNLMQGLAADTQYF
>TRBJ1-2|TRBV28|many
CASSPWASGYTF
>TRBJ2-1|TRBV7-2|.
CASSSFQLKQFF
>TRBJ2-7|TRBV7-3|few
CASSLGLRDNNEQYF
>TRBJ2-5|TRBV18|.
CASSPTSAQETQYF
>TRBJ2-4|TRBV4-2|many
CASQFLGGEDIQYF
>TRBJ2-5|TRBV7-2|many
CASSPQAGEETQYF
>TRBJ2-6|TRBV5-1|many
CASSLGLPGANVLTF
>TRBJ2-3|TRBV7-6|.
CASSLSTSWGSADAQYF
>TRBJ2-1|TRBV12-3/TRBV12-4|.
CASSPAGASGSYNEQFF
>TRBJ1-2|TRBV9|.
CASSPGTVKGDTF
>TRBJ2-7|TRBV12-3/TRBV12-4|few
CASSPSTLPYEQYF
>TRBJ2-3|TRBV28|.
CASRTIFDREDTQYF
>TRBJ2-7|TRBV5-6|.
CASSLPTGSSYTYEQYF
>TRBJ1-2|TRBV5-6|many
CASSLVSSGNPYGYTF